This TCR beta chain derives from a study of cytomegalovirus exposure and HLA in healthy donors. In regard to this clone: The antigen remains unidentified.

The CDR3 extends over 15 amino acids. V was clipped by 5 bases and J by 2 bases; unmatched bases: 3. Germline V gene data show CDR1 as MNHEY and CDR2 as SMNVEV (reference sequence). Notes on the study in general: What was likely a sequencing artifact was a cluster of highly shared sequence variants.

PCR involved 60 Vbeta and 13 Jbeta primers. Here immunoSEQ multiplex PCR was the method, and the copy in TCRdb shows in-frame clones only, minus some. The repertoire table contains more than 200,000 clones. The chain uses TRBV27 and TRBJ2-1; 10 bases map to TRBD2. Material for sequencing was PBMCs. This receptor was taken from a woman between 25 and 40 years old in good health and CMV-seropositive. The chain's CDR3 is CASSALAGAYNEQFF. The CDR3 nucleotides read TGTGCCAGCAGTGCCCTAGCGGGGGCCTACAATGAGCAGTTCTTC.